This T cell receptor (beta chain) derives from a study of immune evolution from preneoplasia to lung adenocarcinoma (TCRdb year 2021). Notes on the research overall: HLA loss of heterozygosity was observed in approximately 7%, 15% and 30% of AIS, MIA and ADC lesions, respectively, and was not observed in any AAH lesions. Immune contexture across lung adenocarcinoma precursors and invasive adenocarcinoma was profiled using immune gene expression, TCR sequencing and multiplex immunofluorescence. Resected precursor lesions (AAH, AIS, MIA) and invasive adenocarcinomas were compared against paired morphologically normal lung tissue. The sample size was set by how many specimens were available, not by a prior power calculation. Whole exome sequencing and methylation data from the same cohort of nodules were integrated with the immune data. The overall cohort comprised 45 to 55 patients with pulmonary nodules who underwent surgical resection. The TCR sequencing data were obtained from about 47 patients. The study reported that under 120 samples were used for TCR sequencing. POLYSOLVER was used to infer Class I HLA alleles from exome data, and LOHHLA was used to detect allele-specific HLA loss. Study-level results and caveats: KRAS-mutant nodules showed the highest T cell clonality compared with EGFR-mutant or double wild-type lesions. Because all patients came from Japan and China, whether the findings apply to Western populations was uncertain. Top T cell clone frequencies were highest in normal lung and appeared to decrease progressively from AAH through AIS, MIA and invasive adenocarcinoma. The findings reflected association rather than direct causation, and larger cohorts with long-term follow-up and longitudinal biopsies were considered necessary. Clonality was highest in normal lung, while later-stage lesions appeared to have lower clonality but higher T cell density and diversity.

As to this clone: Its cognate antigen has yet to be identified. There are no base qualities to consult, and no much larger clone falls within one base.

Between about 2013 and 2017, the patients underwent resection in either Japan or China. Histologic diagnosis of each case was confirmed independently by two lung cancer pathologists on H&E slides. To enrich premalignant or tumor cells for nucleic acid extraction, macro-dissection was performed after pathologic assessment. DNA was isolated from FFPE tissue using the AllPrep DNA/RNA FFPE Kit. The CDR3 starts with the cysteine, ends with the phenylalanine, and has 13 residues. The kept DNA is CDR3 alone, 39 bases in frame from the first base. V is reduced by 4 bases and J by 5 bases, leaving a spacing of 9 bases between them. From a lookup of the germline V gene (reference sequence), CDR1 and CDR2 are SGHNT and YYREEE. TCR beta CDR3 regions were sequenced from DNA using the immunoSEQ hsTCRbeta Kit. Processing in the source paper ran as follows. TCR sequencing data were analysed with the ImmunoSEQ Analyzer. T cell clonality was defined as 1 minus Pielou's evenness, as computed on productive rearrangements. To measure T cell diversity, the inverse Simpson index was applied to productive templates. T cell density was TCR beta template counts normalized to usable DNA, estimated by amplifying and sequencing housekeeping genes. Two-sided Kruskal-Wallis tests were used to compare TCR metrics across histologic stages. Imported from immuneACCESS, the table was reduced by TCRdb to in-frame sequences with V and J called. These copies leave out some clones; in studies compared against another copy, an unresolved V gene accounts for under half, and the cause of the remainder is not known. That table supplies the V and J calls and clone size; D and trimming were determined from the DNA. This sample holds 9,500 to 14,000 clones; under 80% were observed only once. The ten most abundant clones make up around 4.2% of the sample.

Sequences were obtained from FFPE minimally invasive lung adenocarcinoma tissue. The sample's cell subset or site, from its label and the paper: micro-invasive lung adenocarcinoma (MIA). The sequence is built from TRBV5-4 and TRBJ1-4, with an unclear D gene assignment. This receptor was identified in a person aged 60-79 years with lung adenocarcinoma. The CDR3 region: CASSPSPNEKLFF. The bases are TGTGCCAGCAGCCCCAGTCCCAATGAAAAACTGTTTTTT.